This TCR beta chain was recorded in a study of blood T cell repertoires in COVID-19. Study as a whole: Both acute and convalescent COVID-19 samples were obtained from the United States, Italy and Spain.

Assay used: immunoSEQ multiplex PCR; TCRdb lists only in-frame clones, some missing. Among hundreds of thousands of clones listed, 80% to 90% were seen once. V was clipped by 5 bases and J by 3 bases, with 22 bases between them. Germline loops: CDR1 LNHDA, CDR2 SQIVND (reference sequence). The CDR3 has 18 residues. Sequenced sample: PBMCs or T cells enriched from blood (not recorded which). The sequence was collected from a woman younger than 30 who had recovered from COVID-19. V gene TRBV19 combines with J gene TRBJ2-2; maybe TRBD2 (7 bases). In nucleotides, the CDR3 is TGTGCCAGTAGTTCGAGACCCATGTGGGGGGGCGACACCGGGGAGCTGTTTTTT. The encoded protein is CASSSRPMWGGDTGELFF.